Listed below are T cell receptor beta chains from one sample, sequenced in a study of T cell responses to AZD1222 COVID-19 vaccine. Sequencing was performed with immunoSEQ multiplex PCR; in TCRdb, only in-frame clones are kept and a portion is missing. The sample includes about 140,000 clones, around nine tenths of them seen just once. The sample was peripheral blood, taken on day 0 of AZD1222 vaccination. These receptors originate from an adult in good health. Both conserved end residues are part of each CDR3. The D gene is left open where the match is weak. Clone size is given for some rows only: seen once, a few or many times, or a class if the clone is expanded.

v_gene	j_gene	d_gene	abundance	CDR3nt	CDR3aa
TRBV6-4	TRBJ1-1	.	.	TGTGCCAGCAGGGTTACCACAGGGAACACTGAAGCTTTCTTT	CASRVTTGNTEAFF
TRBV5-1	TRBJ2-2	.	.	TGCGCCAGCAGCCCGAGAAAGACCCTCGCGAACACCGGGGAGCTGTTTTTT	CASSPRKTLANTGELFF
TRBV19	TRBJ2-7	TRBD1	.	TGTGCCAGTAGTAATTGGACAGGTGATACCTACGAGCAGTACTTC	CASSNWTGDTYEQYF
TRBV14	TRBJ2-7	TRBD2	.	TGTGCCAGCAGCCACACTGCGGGAGTATGGGACGAGCAGTACTTC	CASSHTAGVWDEQYF
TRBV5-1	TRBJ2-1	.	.	TGCGCCAGCAGCTTGGTCGGGGGCGGCAATGAGCAGTTCTTC	CASSLVGGGNEQFF
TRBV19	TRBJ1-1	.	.	TGTGCCAGTAGGGTCCACGGAGAGTTGAACACTGAAGCTTTCTTT	CASRVHGELNTEAFF
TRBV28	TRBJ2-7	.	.	TGTGCCAGCAGTTTTACCCGGACCCTCTCCTACGAGCAGTACTTC	CASSFTRTLSYEQYF
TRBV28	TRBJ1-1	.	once	TGTGGGACCAGCTGGGACCCTTATCGGCAAGCTTTCTTT	CGTSWDPYRQAFF
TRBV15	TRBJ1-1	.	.	TGTGCCACCAGCAGTTTCGGGACACAATCTGAAGCTTTCTTT	CATSSFGTQSEAFF
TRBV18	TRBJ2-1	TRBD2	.	TGTGCCAGCTCACCACCTCTAGCGGGATCGGCTGAGCAGTTCTTC	CASSPPLAGSAEQFF
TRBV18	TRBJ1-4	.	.	TGTGCCAGCTCACCGACTAGTCGTAATGAAAAACTGTTTTTT	CASSPTSRNEKLFF
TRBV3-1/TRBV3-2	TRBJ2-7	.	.	TGTGCCAGCAGCCTCGGACAGAATAAATACGAGCAGTACTTC	CASSLGQNKYEQYF
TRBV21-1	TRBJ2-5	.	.	TGTGCCAGCAGCCCCCGGCGAAGGGGTCGGGAAGAGACCCAGTACTTC	CASSPRRRGREETQYF
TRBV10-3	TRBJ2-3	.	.	TGTGCCATCAGTGAGTCGACAGTTCCAGATACGCAGTATTTT	CAISESTVPDTQYF
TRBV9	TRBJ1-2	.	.	TGTGCCAGCAGCGGCAGAGGATCTTTTGGCTACACCTTC	CASSGRGSFGYTF
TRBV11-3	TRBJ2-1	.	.	TGTGCCAGCAGCCCTGGGTTACACAATGAGCAGTTCTTC	CASSPGLHNEQFF
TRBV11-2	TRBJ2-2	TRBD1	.	TGTGCCAGCAGCTTAGGACAGGGGGCGGCCGGGGAGCTGTTTTTT	CASSLGQGAAGELFF
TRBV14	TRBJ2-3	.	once	TGTGCCAGCAGCCAAGTTGACAGCACAGATACGCAGTATTTT	CASSQVDSTDTQYF
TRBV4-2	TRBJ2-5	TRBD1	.	TGTGCCAGCAGCCAAAAGACAGGGGGCGCCGAAGAGACCCAGTACTTC	CASSQKTGGAEETQYF
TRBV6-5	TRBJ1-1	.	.	TGTGCCAGTGGCGAGGGGGGTATAATGAACACTGAAGCTTTCTTT	CASGEGGIMNTEAFF
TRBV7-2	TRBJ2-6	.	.	TGTGCCAGCAGCCGCAGAGGGGCCTCCTCTGGGGCCAACGTCCTGACTTTC	CASSRRGASSGANVLTF
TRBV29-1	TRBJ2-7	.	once	TGCAGCGTTGTTACCCGACAGAAACAGGAGTACTTC	CSVVTRQKQEYF
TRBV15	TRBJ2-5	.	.	TGTGCCACCCGAACCCACGAGGAGCGCGAGACCCAGTACTTC	CATRTHEERETQYF
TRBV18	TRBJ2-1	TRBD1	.	TGTGCCAGCTCACCACCTATACAGGGGTCCTACAATGAGCAGTTCTTC	CASSPPIQGSYNEQFF
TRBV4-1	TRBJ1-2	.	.	TGCGCCAGCAGCCAAAGGCCGGACCTTTTCTATGGCTACACCTTC	CASSQRPDLFYGYTF
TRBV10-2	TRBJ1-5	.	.	TGCGCCAGCAGTGAGGCAGGACTAAATCAGCCCCAGCATTTT	CASSEAGLNQPQHF